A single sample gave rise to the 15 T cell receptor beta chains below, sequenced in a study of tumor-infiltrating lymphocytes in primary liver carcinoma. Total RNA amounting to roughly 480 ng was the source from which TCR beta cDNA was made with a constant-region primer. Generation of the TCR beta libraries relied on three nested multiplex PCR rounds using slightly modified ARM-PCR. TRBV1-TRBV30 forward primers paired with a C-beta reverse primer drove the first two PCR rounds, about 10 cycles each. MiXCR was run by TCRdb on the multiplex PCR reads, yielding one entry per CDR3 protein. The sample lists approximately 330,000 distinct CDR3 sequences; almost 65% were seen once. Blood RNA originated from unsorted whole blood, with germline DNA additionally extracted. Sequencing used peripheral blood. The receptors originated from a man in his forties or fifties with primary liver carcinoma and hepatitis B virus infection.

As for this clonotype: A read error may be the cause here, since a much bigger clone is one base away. The CDR3 DNA is TGTGCCAGCACGAGGACTAGTCCGGAAAAGCAGTACTTC. This encodes CASTRTSPEKQYF. This chain uses TRBV6-2 or TRBV6-3 with TRBJ2-7; 7 bases are shared with TRBD2. Losses at the gene ends were 7 bases for V and 8 bases for J; bases not matched to a gene: 11. Germline V gives CDR1 MNHEY, CDR2 SVGEGT. The CDR3 is 13 residues long.

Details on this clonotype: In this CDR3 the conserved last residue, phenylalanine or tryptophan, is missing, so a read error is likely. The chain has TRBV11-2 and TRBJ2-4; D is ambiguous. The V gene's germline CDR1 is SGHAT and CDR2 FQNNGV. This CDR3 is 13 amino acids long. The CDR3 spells CVSSFQGSDIQYS. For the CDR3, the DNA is TGTGTCAGCAGCTTCCAAGGTAGTGACATTCAGTACTCC.

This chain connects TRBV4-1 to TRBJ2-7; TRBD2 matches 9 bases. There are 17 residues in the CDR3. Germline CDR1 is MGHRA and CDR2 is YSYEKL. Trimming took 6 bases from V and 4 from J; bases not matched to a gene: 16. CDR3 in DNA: TGCGCCAGCAGGCTACGGGCGGGAGGGCCAATAAAATACGAGCAGTACTTC. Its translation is CASRLRAGGPIKYEQYF.

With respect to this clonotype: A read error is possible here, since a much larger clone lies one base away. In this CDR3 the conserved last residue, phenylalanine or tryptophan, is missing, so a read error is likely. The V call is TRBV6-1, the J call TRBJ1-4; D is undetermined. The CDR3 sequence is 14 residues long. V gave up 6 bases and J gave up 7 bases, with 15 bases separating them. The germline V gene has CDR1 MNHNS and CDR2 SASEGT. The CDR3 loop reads CASRQENVPEKLFL. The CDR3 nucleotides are TGTGCCAGCAGGCAAGAAAATGTTCCTGAAAAACTGTTTCTT.

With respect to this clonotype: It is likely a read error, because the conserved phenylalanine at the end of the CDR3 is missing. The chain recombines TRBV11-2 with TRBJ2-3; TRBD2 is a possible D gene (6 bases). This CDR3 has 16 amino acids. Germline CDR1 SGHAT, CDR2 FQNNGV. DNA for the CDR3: TGTGCCAGCAGCTTAGTACTAACGGGAGTTGCAGATACCCAGTATTCT. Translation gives CASSLVLTGVADTQYS.

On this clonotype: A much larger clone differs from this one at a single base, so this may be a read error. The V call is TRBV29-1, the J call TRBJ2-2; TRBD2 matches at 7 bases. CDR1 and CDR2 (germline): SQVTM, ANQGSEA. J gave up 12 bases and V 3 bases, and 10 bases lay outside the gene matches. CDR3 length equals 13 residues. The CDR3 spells CSVETSLGGKLFF. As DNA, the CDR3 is TGCAGCGTTGAGACTAGCCTGGGGGGGAAGCTGTTTTTT.

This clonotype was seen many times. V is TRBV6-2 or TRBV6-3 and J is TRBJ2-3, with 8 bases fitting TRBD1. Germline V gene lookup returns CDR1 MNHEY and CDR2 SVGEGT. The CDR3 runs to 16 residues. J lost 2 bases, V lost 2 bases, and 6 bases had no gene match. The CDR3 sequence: CASSYRRDRNTDTQYF. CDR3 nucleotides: TGTGCCAGCAGTTACCGCCGGGACAGGAACACAGATACGCAGTATTTT.

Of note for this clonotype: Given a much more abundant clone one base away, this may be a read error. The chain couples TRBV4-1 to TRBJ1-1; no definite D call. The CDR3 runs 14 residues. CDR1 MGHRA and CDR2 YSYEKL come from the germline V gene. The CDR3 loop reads CTSSHTRRSTEAFF. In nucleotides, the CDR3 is TGCACCAGCAGCCATACCCGGCGGAGCACTGAAGCTTTCTTT.

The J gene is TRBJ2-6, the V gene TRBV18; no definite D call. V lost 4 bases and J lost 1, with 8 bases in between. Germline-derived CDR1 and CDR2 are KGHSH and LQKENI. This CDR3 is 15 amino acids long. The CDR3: CASSQEISGANVLTF. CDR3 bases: TGTGCCAGCTCACAGGAGATATCTGGGGCCAACGTCCTGACTTTC.

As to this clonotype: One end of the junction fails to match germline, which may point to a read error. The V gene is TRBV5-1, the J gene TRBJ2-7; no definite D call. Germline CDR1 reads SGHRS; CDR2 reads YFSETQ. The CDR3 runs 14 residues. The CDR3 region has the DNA TGCGCCAGCAGCATGAATGGAGACACCTACGAGCAATACTTC. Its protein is CASSMNGDTYEQYF.

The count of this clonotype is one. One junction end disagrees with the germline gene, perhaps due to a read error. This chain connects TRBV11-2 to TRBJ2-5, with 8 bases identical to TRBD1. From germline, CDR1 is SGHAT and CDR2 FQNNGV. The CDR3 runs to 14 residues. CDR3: CTSSLRQGYETQYF. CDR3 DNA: TGTACCAGCAGCTTACGACAGGGGTATGAGACCCAGTACTTC.

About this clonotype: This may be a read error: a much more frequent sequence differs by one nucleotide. The CDR3 region is CANSQQQGMNTEAFF. CDR3 sequence (DNA): TGCGCCAACAGCCAACAGCAGGGAATGAACACTGAAGCTTTCTTT. This chain connects TRBV4-3 to TRBJ1-1; D is perhaps TRBD1 (5 bases). CDR3 size: 15 residues. Germline values: CDR1 LGHNA, CDR2 YSLEER.

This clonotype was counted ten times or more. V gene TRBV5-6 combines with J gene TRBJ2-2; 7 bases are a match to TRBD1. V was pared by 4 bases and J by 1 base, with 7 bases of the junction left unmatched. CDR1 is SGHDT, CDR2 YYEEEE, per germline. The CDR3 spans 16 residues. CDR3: CASSPDPGGNTGELFF. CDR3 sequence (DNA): TGTGCCAGCAGCCCTGATCCAGGGGGGAACACCGGGGAGCTGTTTTTT.

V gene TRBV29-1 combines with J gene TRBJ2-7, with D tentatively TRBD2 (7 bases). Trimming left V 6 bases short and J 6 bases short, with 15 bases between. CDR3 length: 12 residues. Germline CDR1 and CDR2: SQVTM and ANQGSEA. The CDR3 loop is CSVGGGGVEQYF. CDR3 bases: TGCAGCGTAGGGGGGGGGGGCGTCGAGCAGTACTTC.

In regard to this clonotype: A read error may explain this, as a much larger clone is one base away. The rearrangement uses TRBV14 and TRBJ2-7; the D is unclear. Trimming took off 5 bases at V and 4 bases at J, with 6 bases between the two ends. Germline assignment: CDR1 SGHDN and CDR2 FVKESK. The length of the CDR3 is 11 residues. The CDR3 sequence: CASSKAYEQYF. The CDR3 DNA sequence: TGTGCCAGCAGCAAAGCTTACGAGCAGTACTTC.